This TCR beta chain was sequenced during a study of radiotherapy plus CTLA-4 blockade in lung cancer. Study-level results: An expansion of tumor-derived TCR clones occurred in blood after radiotherapy plus ipilimumab.

Assay: immunoSEQ multiplex PCR; the TCRdb copy retains only in-frame clones and omits some. The table lists about 24,000 clones, around 71% of them singletons, with 3% to 4% in the top ten. A note on this clone: The antigen is undetermined.

Looked up from germline, CDR1 is LNHDA and CDR2 is SQIVND (reference sequence). The CDR3 contains 17 residues. The junction had 7 bases not matched to a gene; V was cut back by 3 bases and J by 2 bases. V and J are TRBV19 and TRBJ2-3; 11 bases align to TRBD2. The sequence was obtained from a human donor with non-small cell lung cancer whose response to radiotherapy plus ipilimumab could not be evaluated. The source was peripheral blood, collected from a patient treated with radiotherapy plus ipilimumab. The CDR3 DNA reads TGTGCCAGTAGTATGGGCGGGACTAGCGGAAACACAGATACGCAGTATTTT. Amino acid sequence: CASSMGGTSGNTDTQYF.